These 5 T cell receptor beta chains came from one sample sequenced in a study of T cells in Graves' hyperthyroidism and ophthalmopathy. RNA transcripts yielded amplified TCR beta CDR3 regions. TCR CDR3 underwent first-round RT-PCR with the HTBI primer set. TCRdb reprocessed the multiplex PCR reads with MiXCR, giving one entry per CDR3 protein. This table has under 350,000 distinct CDR3 sequences, less than 30% appearing once. Material: blood. These TCRs come from a man aged 40-55 years with Graves' hyperthyroidism that later progressed to Graves' ophthalmopathy.

This sequence joins TRBV4-1 and TRBJ1-3, with a tentative D call TRBD1 (6 bases). V shed 0 bases and J shed 1 base, with 7 bases lying between them. The CDR3 has 15 residues. Germline values: CDR1 MGHRA, CDR2 YSYEKL. The CDR3 is CASSQDGTSGNTIYF. DNA of the CDR3: TGCGCCAGCAGCCAAGATGGGACATCTGGAAACACCATATATTTT.

This clonotype occurred many times. CDR3 nucleotide sequence: TGTGCCAGTAGTATGGGGTCGGGGCGCGATCAGCCCCAGCATTTT. Its protein is CASSMGSGRDQPQHF. This chain joins TRBV19 and TRBJ1-5; D is possibly TRBD1 (5 bases). Germline V gives CDR1 LNHDA, CDR2 SQIVND (reference sequence). This CDR3 has 15 amino acids. V lost 3 bases and J lost 5, with 14 bases in between.

This clonotype occurred many times. This rearrangement joins TRBV18 to TRBJ2-2; D possibly matches TRBD1 or TRBD2 (5 bases each). Between the trimmed V and J ends, which lost 1 base and 5 bases, there was a span of 14 bases. This CDR3 comprises 16 residues. CDR1 and CDR2 (germline): KGHSH, LQKENI. The CDR3: CASSPRYTGQTGELFF. As DNA, the CDR3 is TGTGCCAGCTCACCACGCTACACGGGGCAGACCGGGGAGCTGTTTTTT.

This clonotype was observed at least ten times. This chain joins TRBV6-2 or TRBV6-3 and TRBJ2-4, with unresolved D. Trimming shortened V by 7 bases and J by 0 bases, and 10 bases separated the two germline ends. The length of the CDR3 is 14 residues. The germline gives CDR1 MNHEY, CDR2 SVGEGT. The CDR3, as DNA: TGTGCCAGCACCGATCGCATAGCCAAAAACATTCAGTACTTC. Translating gives CASTDRIAKNIQYF.

This clonotype appeared many times. The chain links TRBV11-2 to TRBJ1-1; D is uncertain. Per the germline V gene, CDR1 is SGHAT and CDR2 is FQNNGV. The CDR3 has 15 amino acids. V gave up 1 base and J gave up 0 bases, with 9 bases separating them. The CDR3 spells CASSLGLMMNTEAFF. In DNA form, the CDR3 reads TGTGCCAGCAGCTTAGGACTTATGATGAACACTGAAGCTTTCTTT.